This TCR beta chain is drawn from a study of CD8 T cells in Susac syndrome. The CDR3 sequence is 13 residues long. V shed 2 bases, J shed 4 bases, and the junction held 2 bases outside the gene matches. The V gene's germline CDR1 is DFQATT and CDR2 SNEGSKA (reference sequence). TCR beta sequencing was performed on blood CD8+ and CD4+ T cells. The patients with Susac syndrome were individuals who fulfilled the recently defined diagnostic criteria for disease that was either definite or probable. Negative isolation was applied to CD8+ and CD4+ T cells, and FACS enrichment was applied to TEMRA cells. cDNA came from approximately 0.5 to 1 ug RNA primed by random hexamers. TCR beta CDR3 was amplified by immunoSEQ covering 54 Vbeta and 13 Jbeta. From the immunoSEQ multiplex PCR reads, TCRdb called clonotypes with MiXCR, one entry per CDR3 protein. The sample lists 160,000 or so distinct CDR3 sequences, approximately 95% occurring once.

The rearrangement joins TRBV20-1 to TRBJ2-7; 10 positions match TRBD2. Source material: CD4+ T cells from PBMCs. The receptor comes from a human donor with Susac syndrome. In DNA, the CDR3 is TGCAGTGCTAGAATTAGCGGGGGGTACGAGCAGTACTTC. Its protein product is CSARISGGYEQYF.